Shown below are 23 T cell receptor beta chains from a single sample sequenced in a study of blood T cells in healthy people across ages (dated by TCRdb to about 2015). Library creation used 5' RACE. Data came from an Illumina HiSeq 2500. A second roughly 7 to 12 cycle PCR used a sample-barcoded 5' primer and a J-beta primer mix. Starting from the raw public reads, TCRdb applied fastp trimming at Q25, assembled clones with MiXCR and retained in-frame beta chains. Records with the same CDR3 protein are collapsed into one entry carrying the most frequent genes and DNA. The sample includes about 1.8 million distinct CDR3 sequences, with less than 50% observed a single time. Around 2.1% of the sample is taken by the ten largest. Sequenced: blood. Receptors were obtained from a woman in her thirties or forties in good health.

This chain uses TRBV6-1 with TRBJ2-7; tentative D call: TRBD2 (5 bases). Germline-derived CDR1 and CDR2 are MNHNS and SASEGT. The CDR3 extends over 13 amino acids. V gave up 8 bases and J gave up 3 bases, with 14 bases separating them. CDR3 coding DNA: TGTGCCAGCGATAACGGACTCTTCTACGAGCAGTACTTC. Residues: CASDNGLFYEQYF.

This clonotype was recorded a few times. This chain connects TRBV7-2 to TRBJ2-4, with 9 bases identical to TRBD2. The J call may be incorrect, as the DNA end agrees better with TRBJ2-7. The CDR3 runs to 16 residues. Germline values: CDR1 SGHTA, CDR2 FQGNSA. The CDR3 DNA is TGTGCCAGCAGCTTAGGAGGCGGGGGGGAAGCCTACGAGCAGTACTTC. The encoded protein is CASSLGGGGEAYEQYF.

The chain couples TRBV6-2 or TRBV6-3 to TRBJ1-5; 9 nucleotides align to TRBD1. Germline CDR1 MNHEY, CDR2 SVGEGT. The J segment lost 0 bases and the V segment lost 4 bases, leaving 4 bases of the junction unmatched. The CDR3 totals 16 residues. The CDR3 DNA sequence: TGTGCCAGCAGTTCCACAGGGGGCACTAGCAATCAGCCCCAGCATTTT. This codes for CASSSTGGTSNQPQHF.

On this clonotype itself: The junction and the germline gene differ at one end; a read error may be behind it. The chain is built from TRBV7-2 and TRBJ1-5; D uncertain. The CDR3 is made up of 13 amino acids. Germline V gene lookup returns CDR1 SGHTA and CDR2 FQGNSA. The CDR3 is CASSGGPDQPQHF. In DNA, the CDR3 is TGCGCCAGCAGCGGAGGTCCGGATCAGCCCCAGCATTTT.

This clonotype was seen more than once but under ten times. Germline is not matched at one junction end, which may reflect a read error. V gene TRBV7-7 combines with J gene TRBJ2-5; no firm D call. This CDR3 has 13 amino acids. Germline lookup yields CDR1 SSHAT and CDR2 FNYEAQ (reference sequence). The chain's CDR3 is CASRRSIRETQYF. The CDR3 DNA reads TGTGCTAGCAGACGCTCCATTCGAGAGACCCAGTACTTC.

In this sample, this clonotype turned up a few times. The rearrangement links TRBV20-1 to TRBJ2-5, with D possibly TRBD2 on 5 matching bases. Between the trimmed V and J ends, which lost 6 bases and 1 base, there was a span of 12 bases. This CDR3 has 13 residues. Per the germline V gene, CDR1 is DFQATT and CDR2 is SNEGSKA (reference sequence). The CDR3 DNA reads as TGCAGTGCCCTAGCCCCGACCCAAGAGACCCAGTACTTC. Translated: CSALAPTQETQYF.

The chain couples TRBV7-2 to TRBJ1-5; possible D gene TRBD1, 5 bases. The germline CDR1 and CDR2 sequences are SGHTA and FQGNSA. Deletions cut 7 bases from V and 6 bases from J, with 13 bases between. The CDR3 is 13 residues long. The CDR3 is CASNTHGGQPQHF. The CDR3 DNA reads as TGTGCCAGCAATACCCATGGGGGTCAGCCCCAGCATTTT.

V and J are TRBV2 and TRBJ1-2; D uncertain. This CDR3 has 15 residues. The V gene lost 0 bases and the J gene lost 0 bases, with 8 bases spanning the gap. Germline V gene sequence: CDR1 SNHLY, CDR2 FYNNEI. This CDR3 is CASSEAWGTNYGYTF. The CDR3 nucleotides are TGTGCCAGCAGTGAAGCGTGGGGAACTAACTATGGCTACACCTTC.

The chain links TRBV9 to TRBJ2-7; D tentatively fits TRBD1 or TRBD2 (5 bases each). The J call could be wrong; TRBJ2-4 is a better fit for the DNA end. Germline loops: CDR1 SGDLS, CDR2 YYNGEE. The CDR3 totals 14 residues. The CDR3 is CASSVDPGRRIQYF. The CDR3 coding sequence is TGTGCCAGCAGCGTAGACCCAGGGAGACGCATTCAGTACTTC.

This clonotype was picked up a small number of times. This chain uses TRBV3-1 with TRBJ2-5; D not certain. V was trimmed by 6 bases and J by 5 bases, leaving 10 bases between them. Per germline, CDR1 LGHDT and CDR2 YNNKEL (reference sequence). The CDR3 is made up of 12 amino acids. Here the CDR3 DNA reads TGTGCCAGCAGGTCCCGATGGGAGACCCAGTACTTC. Residues: CASRSRWETQYF.

In its sample, this clonotype was seen a few times. The chain has TRBV12-5 and TRBJ2-3, with TRBD2 matching 12 bases. This CDR3 region has 17 residues. Per the germline V gene, CDR1 is LGHNT and CDR2 is FRNRAP. Trimming cost V 5 bases and J 5 bases; bases outside gene matches: 11. CDR3 in amino acids: CASGTEGRTSGIDTQYF. CDR3 in DNA: TGTGCTAGTGGTACCGAGGGGAGGACTAGCGGGATAGATACGCAGTATTTT.

Regarding this clonotype: A much larger clone is a single base away; this may be a read error. In DNA, the CDR3 is TGTGCCAGCAGTTACGGCCATGAGCAGTTCTTC. It codes for CASSYGHEQFF. The chain has TRBV6-2 or TRBV6-3 and TRBJ2-1; D is ambiguous. CDR3 length: 11 residues. Per the germline V gene, CDR1 is MNHEY and CDR2 is SVGEGT. V lost 2 bases, J lost 8 bases, and 4 bases lay in between.

Remarks on this clonotype: A clone one base away is much larger, so this may be a read error. V and J are TRBV3-1 and TRBJ2-6; 8 nucleotides line up with TRBD2. V lost 4 bases to trimming and J lost 1 base; unmatched junction nucleotides: 12. Germline-derived CDR1 and CDR2 are LGHDT and YNNKEL (reference sequence). The CDR3 is 19 amino acids. The CDR3 loop reads CASSPSGRSGSSGANVLTF. The CDR3 region has the DNA TGTGCCAGCAGCCCCTCGGGCAGAAGCGGGAGTTCTGGGGCCAACGTCCTGACTTTC.

The chain is built from TRBV7-2 and TRBJ2-3; 8 positions agree with TRBD2. V lost 3 bases to trimming and J lost 4 bases; unmatched junction nucleotides: 6. The germline V gene encodes CDR1 SGHTA and CDR2 FQGNSA. The CDR3 length is 15 residues. In nucleotides, the CDR3 is TGTGCCAGCAGCTTTAAGGCGGGAGGATCAGATACGCAGTATTTT. Its protein is CASSFKAGGSDTQYF.

V gene TRBV21-1 combines with J gene TRBJ2-1; the table names TRBD1, a call not compared with the DNA. TRBV21-1 is designated a pseudogene. This CDR3 is 14 amino acids long. The CDR3 DNA sequence: TGTGCCAGCAGCAAAACGGGGGGGCAAGGCGAGCAGTTCTTC. Translation: CASSKTGGQGEQFF.

The chain employs TRBV27 and TRBJ2-1; a possible D gene is TRBD1 (6 bases). CDR3 length: 16 residues. V was clipped by 6 bases and J by 4 bases, with 19 bases between them. Germline CDR1 is MNHEY and CDR2 is SMNVEV (reference sequence). The CDR3 DNA follows: TGTGCCAGCAGCCCCAAGGCGGGCCAGGGGTACAATGAGCAGTTCTTC. It specifies CASSPKAGQGYNEQFF.

CDR3 nucleotides: TGTGCCAGCAGCTTAGGGGGGACCCAGATTTACGATGAGCAGTTCTTC. Amino acids: CASSLGGTQIYDEQFF. The chain joins TRBV7-2 to TRBJ2-1; TRBD1 or TRBD2 may be the D gene (5 bases each). V gave up 1 base and J gave up 8 bases, with 18 bases separating them. This CDR3 is 16 amino acids long. Germline V gene data show CDR1 as SGHTA and CDR2 as FQGNSA.

This clonotype was seen only a few times. V is TRBV4-3 and J is TRBJ2-5; 7 bases match TRBD1. The CDR3 totals 14 residues. After removal of 4 bases from V and 11 bases from J, the junction contained 13 bases not matched to a gene. CDR1 and CDR2 (germline): LGHNA, YSLEER. The DNA of the CDR3 is TGCGCCAGCAGCCCCGGGACAGACCTTGGGGAGCAGTACTTC. Protein sequence: CASSPGTDLGEQYF.

This clonotype was observed a handful of times. The chain combines TRBV20-1 with TRBJ2-5; TRBD2 matches 7 bases. The CDR3 consists of 15 residues. Looked up from germline, CDR1 is DFQATT and CDR2 is SNEGSKA (reference sequence). The J segment lost 3 bases and the V segment lost 0 bases, leaving 7 bases of the junction unmatched. The CDR3 nucleotides read TGCAGTGCTAGAGATTCGCGGGAGCTAAAAGAGACCCAGTACTTC. Translation: CSARDSRELKETQYF.

In its sample, this clonotype was seen a few times. The V and J genes are TRBV7-9 and TRBJ2-3, with D perhaps matching TRBD1 (5 bases). CDR1 is SEHNR and CDR2 is FQNEAQ in the germline V gene (reference sequence). CDR3 size: 15 residues. Trimming removed 0 bases at V and 2 bases at J, with 9 bases between. CDR3 amino acids: CASSLARTLTDTQYF. CDR3 nucleotide sequence: TGTGCCAGCAGCTTAGCCCGGACACTCACAGATACGCAGTATTTT.

The J gene is TRBJ1-4, the V gene TRBV7-9; D is ambiguous. V shed 1 base and J shed 4 bases, with 10 bases lying between them. The CDR3 consists of 15 residues. Germline CDR1 is SEHNR and CDR2 is FQNEAQ (reference sequence). CDR3 loop: CASSLEPGNNEKLFF. CDR3 in DNA: TGTGCCAGCAGCTTAGAGCCAGGCAATAATGAAAAACTGTTTTTT.

This clonotype was seen a handful of times. The genes are TRBV5-6 and TRBJ2-3, with D possibly being TRBD2 (5 bases). The germline gives CDR1 SGHDT, CDR2 YYEEEE. The CDR3 runs 14 residues. Trimming took 6 bases from V and 1 from J, leaving 12 bases between them. CDR3 residues: CASTAGVGTDTQYF. The DNA for the CDR3 is TGTGCCAGCACCGCCGGGGTAGGCACAGATACGCAGTATTTT.

This clonotype was picked up a small number of times. V gene TRBV7-2 combines with J gene TRBJ1-1; 8 positions match TRBD1. From germline, CDR1 is SGHTA and CDR2 FQGNSA. V trimming: 5 bases; J trimming: 4 bases; junction bases outside the gene matches: 6. The CDR3 totals 14 residues. The CDR3 spells CASSAWGTGTEAFF. The DNA of the CDR3 is TGTGCCAGCAGCGCATGGGGGACAGGCACTGAAGCTTTCTTT.